This T cell receptor beta chain was sequenced for a study of post-analysis software for immune sequencing data. Study conclusions and caveats: The F measure placed samples prepared in the same batch into strongly shared clusters. Five or six TRBV segments were significantly more frequent in patients than in controls. TRBV5-6, TRBV5-1 and TRBV20-1 were among these segments. Compared with controls, patients showed significantly lower normalized Chao1 diversity.

As for this clonotype: Its antigen is not known.

Tagging with unique molecular identifiers was a feature of the TCR beta cDNA libraries. Input populations of 1 to 10 million T cells gave rise to about 480,000 cDNA molecules. TCRdb re-analysed the PCR reads in MiXCR, keeping a single row per CDR3 protein. Of roughly 400,000 distinct CDR3 sequences listed, roughly 38% were seen once; the top ten hold around 8%. CDR1 is MNHNY, CDR2 SVGAGI, per germline (reference sequence). The CDR3 consists of 13 residues. Trimming removed 2 bases from V and 5 bases from J, with 7 bases in between. The J gene is TRBJ1-5, the V gene TRBV6-6; the D is unclear. The sequence was obtained from a girl under 10 years old with multiple sclerosis. The sequenced sample was blood. The CDR3 bases are TGTGCCAGCAGTTACGAAGGTTATCAGCCCCAGCATTTT. Its translation: CASSYEGYQPQHF.